This T cell receptor beta chain was sequenced during a study of spatial heterogeneity in lung cancer. This clonotype has ten or more counts. The V gene's germline CDR1 is SQVTM and CDR2 ANQGSEA. After removal of 2 bases from V and 3 bases from J, the junction contained 6 bases not matched to a gene. There are 15 residues in the CDR3. A distinct unique molecular identifier was carried by each TCR cDNA molecule. TCRdb analysed the 5' RACE reads with MiXCR anew, one entry per CDR3 protein. The table records around 110,000 distinct CDR3 sequences, roughly an eighth of them present only once. Sample time point: blood at routine non-recurrence follow-up after resection. Unsorted whole RNA samples from tumor, nontumor lung or frozen PBMC were sequenced.

The TCR sequence derives from a male donor with early-stage non-small cell lung cancer. J is TRBJ2-1 and V is TRBV29-1, with 8 bases that match TRBD2. Source: PBMCs, taken at follow-up. The CDR3: CSVEPRGAGYNEQFF. In DNA form, the CDR3 reads TGCAGCGTTGAACCGCGGGGGGCCGGCTACAATGAGCAGTTCTTC.